The clone carrying this T cell receptor beta chain has at least ten counts. Its specificity is not known. The TCR beta CDR3 region was amplified from genomic DNA, with two rounds of multiplex PCR being used for the amplification. Every TRBV and TRBJ gene had its own specific primer in first-round PCR. Using its own MiXCR run on the multiplex PCR reads, TCRdb lists one record per CDR3 protein. The sample lists under 75,000 distinct CDR3 sequences, around 27% occurring once. Looked up from germline, CDR1 is MNHNS and CDR2 is SASEGT. V shed 10 bases, J shed 0 bases, and the junction held 9 bases outside the gene matches. The CDR3 sequence is 14 residues long. CT and PET/CT found no node involvement in any patient, and none had received chemotherapy or radiotherapy before or had other malignancies. The sample belongs to a study of prognosis after radiotherapy for stage I lung cancer. General study findings and limits: When patients developed distant metastases, their Shannon entropy after stereotactic body radiation therapy was lower.

The input for sequencing was PBMCs, taken before or after stereotactic body radiation therapy (not recorded which). V gene TRBV6-1 combines with J gene TRBJ2-7, with 7 bases aligning to TRBD2. The clonotype comes from a donor aged 50 or older with non-small cell lung cancer. The CDR3 spells CATKYGGSSYEQYF. CDR3 DNA: TGTGCCACCAAATACGGGGGGAGCTCCTACGAGCAGTACTTC.